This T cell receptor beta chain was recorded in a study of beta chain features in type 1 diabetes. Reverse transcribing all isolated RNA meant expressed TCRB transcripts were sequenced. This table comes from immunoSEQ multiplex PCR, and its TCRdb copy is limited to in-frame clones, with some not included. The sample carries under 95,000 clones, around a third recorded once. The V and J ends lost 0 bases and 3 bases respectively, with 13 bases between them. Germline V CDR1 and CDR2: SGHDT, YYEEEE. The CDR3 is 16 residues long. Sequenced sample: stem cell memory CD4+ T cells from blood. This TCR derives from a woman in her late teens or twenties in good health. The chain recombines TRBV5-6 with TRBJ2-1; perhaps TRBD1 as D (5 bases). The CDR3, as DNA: TGTGCCAGCAGCTTGGTCGGTGCCAGGGTCTACAATGAGCAGTTCTTC. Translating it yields CASSLVGARVYNEQFF.